This TCR beta chain was obtained from a study of PD-1 blockade in classical Hodgkin lymphoma. Study-level results: Reported baseline diversity: healthy donors highest, relapsed/refractory patients lowest. Complete responders started with a diversity level that resembled newly diagnosed patients at baseline.

Every patient experienced relapse after autologous stem cell transplantation, and brentuximab vedotin exposure varied. Points on this clone: Antigen unknown.

TCRdb keeps only in-frame clones here, not all; method: immunoSEQ multiplex PCR. Altogether fewer than 45,000 clones are present, about 88% being singletons, with the ten largest covering around 5%. Here the sequenced sample was peripheral blood mononuclear cells (PBMCs), taken before the second cycle of nivolumab. The clonotype comes from a human donor with classical Hodgkin lymphoma.

CDR3 sequence: CASSPRRQGADEQFF. CDR3 nucleotide sequence: TGCGCCAGCAGCCCCAGAAGACAGGGGGCGGATGAGCAGTTCTTC. The J gene is TRBJ2-1, the V gene TRBV4-3, with 10 bases aligning to TRBD1. The CDR3 loop spans 15 amino acids. The germline gives CDR1 LGHNA, CDR2 YSLEER. Trimming at V came to 4 bases and at J to 8 bases, leaving 8 bases not matched to a gene.